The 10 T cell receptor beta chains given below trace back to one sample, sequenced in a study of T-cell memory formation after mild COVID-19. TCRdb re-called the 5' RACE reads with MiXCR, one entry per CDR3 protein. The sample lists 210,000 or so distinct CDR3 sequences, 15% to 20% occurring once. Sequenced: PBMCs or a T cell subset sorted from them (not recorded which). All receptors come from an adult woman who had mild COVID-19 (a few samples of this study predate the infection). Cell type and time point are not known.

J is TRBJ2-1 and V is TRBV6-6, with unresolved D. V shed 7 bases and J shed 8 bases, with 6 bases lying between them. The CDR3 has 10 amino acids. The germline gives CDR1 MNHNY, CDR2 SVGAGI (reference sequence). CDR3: CASNRDEQFF. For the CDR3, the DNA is TGTGCCAGCAATAGGGATGAGCAGTTCTTC.

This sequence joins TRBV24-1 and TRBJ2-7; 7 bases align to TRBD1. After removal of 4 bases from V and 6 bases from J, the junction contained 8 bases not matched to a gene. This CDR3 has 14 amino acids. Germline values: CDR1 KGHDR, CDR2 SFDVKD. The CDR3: CATSDPGTVSEQYF. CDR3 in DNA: TGTGCCACCAGTGACCCCGGGACAGTTAGCGAGCAGTACTTC.

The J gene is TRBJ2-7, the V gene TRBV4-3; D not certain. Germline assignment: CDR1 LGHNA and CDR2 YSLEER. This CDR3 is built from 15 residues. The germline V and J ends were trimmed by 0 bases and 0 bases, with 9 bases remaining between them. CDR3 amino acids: CASSQESGGSYEQYF. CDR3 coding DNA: TGCGCCAGCAGCCAAGAATCGGGCGGCTCCTACGAGCAGTACTTC.

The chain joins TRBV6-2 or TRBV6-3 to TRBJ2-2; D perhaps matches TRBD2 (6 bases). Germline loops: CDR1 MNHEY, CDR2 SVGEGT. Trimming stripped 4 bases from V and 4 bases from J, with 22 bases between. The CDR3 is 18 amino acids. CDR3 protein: CASSWPGGLTGGTGELFF. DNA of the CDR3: TGTGCCAGCAGTTGGCCTGGGGGTCTTACCGGGGGCACCGGGGAGCTGTTTTTT.

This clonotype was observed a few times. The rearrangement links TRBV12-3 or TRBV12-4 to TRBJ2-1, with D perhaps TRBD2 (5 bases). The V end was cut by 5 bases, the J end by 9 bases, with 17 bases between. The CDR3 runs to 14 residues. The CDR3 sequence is CASSATTTRTEQFF. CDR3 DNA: TGTGCCAGCAGTGCCACGACTACACGGACTGAGCAGTTCTTC.

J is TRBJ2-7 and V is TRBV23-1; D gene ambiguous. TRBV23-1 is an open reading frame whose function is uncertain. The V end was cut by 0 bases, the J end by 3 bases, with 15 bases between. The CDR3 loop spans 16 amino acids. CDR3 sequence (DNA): TGCGCCAGCAGTCAATCGAGACCAGTGGCCCGCTACGAGCAGTACTTC. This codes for CASSQSRPVARYEQYF.

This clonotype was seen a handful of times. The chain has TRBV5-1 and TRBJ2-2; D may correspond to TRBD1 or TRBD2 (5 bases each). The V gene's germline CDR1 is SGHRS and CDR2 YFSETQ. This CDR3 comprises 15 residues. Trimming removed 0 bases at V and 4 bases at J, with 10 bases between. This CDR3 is CASSLAGDRTGELFF. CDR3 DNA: TGCGCCAGCAGCTTGGCCGGGGACCGCACCGGGGAGCTGTTTTTT.

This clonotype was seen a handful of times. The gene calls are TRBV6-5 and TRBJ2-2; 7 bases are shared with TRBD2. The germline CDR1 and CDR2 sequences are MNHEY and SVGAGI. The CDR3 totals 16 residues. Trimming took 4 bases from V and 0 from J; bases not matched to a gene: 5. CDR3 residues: CASSSVGGANTGELFF. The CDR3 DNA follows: TGTGCCAGCAGTTCCGTTGGGGGGGCGAACACCGGGGAGCTGTTTTTT.

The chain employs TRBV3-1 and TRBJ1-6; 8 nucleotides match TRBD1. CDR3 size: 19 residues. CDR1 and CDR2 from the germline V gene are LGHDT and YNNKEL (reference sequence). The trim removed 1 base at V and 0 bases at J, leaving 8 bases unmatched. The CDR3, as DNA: TGTGCCAGCAGCCAAGCAGGGGGCATCTCGAGCTCCTATAATTCACCCCTCCACTTT. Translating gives CASSQAGGISSSYNSPLHF.

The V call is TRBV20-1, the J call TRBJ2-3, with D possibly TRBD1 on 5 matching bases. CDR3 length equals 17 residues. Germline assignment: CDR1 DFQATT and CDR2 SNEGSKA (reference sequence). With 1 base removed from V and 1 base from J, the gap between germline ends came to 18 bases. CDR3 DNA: TGCAGTGCTAGAGGAGTAGGGGCTTTTAGGGGCACAGATACGCAGTATTTT. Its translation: CSARGVGAFRGTDTQYF.